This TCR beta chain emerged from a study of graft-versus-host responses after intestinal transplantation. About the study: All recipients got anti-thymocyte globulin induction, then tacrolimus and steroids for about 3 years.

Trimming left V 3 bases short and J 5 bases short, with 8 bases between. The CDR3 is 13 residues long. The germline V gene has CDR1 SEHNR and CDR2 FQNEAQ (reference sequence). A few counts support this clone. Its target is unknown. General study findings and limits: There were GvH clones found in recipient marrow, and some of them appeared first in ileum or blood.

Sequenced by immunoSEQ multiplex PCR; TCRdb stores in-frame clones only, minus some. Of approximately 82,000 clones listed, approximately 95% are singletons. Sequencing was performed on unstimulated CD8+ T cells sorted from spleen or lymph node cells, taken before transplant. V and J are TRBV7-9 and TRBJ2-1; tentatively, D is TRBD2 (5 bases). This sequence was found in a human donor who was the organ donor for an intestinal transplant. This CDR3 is CASSFLAHNEQFF. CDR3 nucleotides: TGTGCCAGCAGCTTCCTAGCCCACAATGAGCAGTTCTTC. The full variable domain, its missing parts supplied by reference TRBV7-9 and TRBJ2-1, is DTGVSQNPRHKITKRGQNVTFRCDPISEHNRLYWYRQTLGQGPEFLTYFQNEAQLEKSRLLSDRFSAERPKGSFSTLEIQRTEQGDSAMYLCASSFLAHNEQFFGPGTRLTVL.